The rows below give T cell receptor beta chains drawn from one sample of a study of blood T cell repertoires in COVID-19. TCRdb's copy holds only in-frame clones and misses some; the assay was immunoSEQ multiplex PCR. The table lists under 200,000 clones, around 77% of them singletons. The sequenced sample was peripheral blood. The receptor set was obtained from a man between 65 and 85 years old with active or convalescent COVID-19. Each CDR3 is given with its conserved first and last residue. A D gene is named only where the DNA matches it firmly. Only part of the rows carry a size: once, few, many, or a class if the clone is expanded.

size	D	V	J	CDR3	DNA
.	TRBD1	TRBV7-2	TRBJ1-2	CASSPRPGQGNYGYTF	TGTGCCAGCAGCCCCCGCCCGGGACAGGGAAACTATGGCTACACCTTC
once	TRBD1	TRBV6-2/TRBV6-3	TRBJ1-5	CASSYRPTGSNQPQHF	TGTGCCAGCAGTTACAGACCGACAGGGAGCAATCAGCCCCAGCATTTT
.	TRBD1	TRBV7-9	TRBJ2-7	CASSTSGTVAPGF	TGTGCCAGCAGCACCTCCGGGACAGTCGCCCCGGGGTTC
.	.	TRBV5-4	TRBJ1-2	CASSLWAVANYGYTF	TGTGCCAGCAGCTTGTGGGCAGTTGCTAACTATGGCTACACCTTC
few	.	TRBV12-3/TRBV12-4	TRBJ2-4	CASSFTARNIQYF	TGTGCCAGCAGCTTTACGGCTAGAAACATTCAGTACTTC
.	TRBD1	TRBV2	TRBJ1-6	CASRAGQGANSPLHF	TGTGCCAGCAGAGCGGGACAGGGGGCTAATTCACCCCTCCACTTT
few	.	TRBV29-1	TRBJ1-1	CSVEEDRNTEAFF	TGCAGCGTTGAAGAGGACAGGAACACTGAAGCTTTCTTT
.	.	TRBV18	TRBJ2-5	CASSPRSQETQYF	TGTGCCAGCTCACCGAGGAGCCAAGAGACCCAGTACTTC
.	.	TRBV4-2	TRBJ1-2	CASSQSRDNYGYTF	TGTGCCAGCAGCCAAAGCAGGGATAACTATGGCTACACCTTC
.	.	TRBV9	TRBJ2-3	CASSVAAGSTDTQYF	TGTGCCAGCAGCGTAGCGGCGGGGAGCACAGATACGCAGTATTTT
.	TRBD2	TRBV27	TRBJ2-7	CASSRQGRAGGLYSGYEQYF	TGTGCCAGCAGCCGTCAGGGTCGAGCGGGAGGGCTCTACTCGGGTTACGAGCAGTACTTC
.	.	TRBV6-2/TRBV6-3	TRBJ1-2	CASSPQELTGYTF	TGTGCCAGCAGTCCACAGGAGCTGACGGGCTACACCTTC
.	TRBD1	TRBV30	TRBJ2-7	CAWTGTGSSYEQYF	TGTGCCTGGACCGGGACAGGGAGCTCCTACGAGCAGTACTTC
once	.	TRBV15	TRBJ2-7	CATSRDREAYEQYF	TGTGCCACCAGCAGAGACAGGGAGGCCTACGAGCAGTACTTC
few	.	TRBV7-9	TRBJ1-2	CASSFATAYPNYGYTF	TGTGCCAGCAGCTTCGCGACAGCCTATCCTAACTATGGCTACACCTTC
once	TRBD1	TRBV6-5	TRBJ1-2	CASRPGQNYGYTF	TGTGCCAGCAGACCGGGACAGAACTATGGCTACACCTTC
.	TRBD1	TRBV2	TRBJ1-4	CASSGGQGDEKLFF	TGTGCCAGCAGTGGGGGACAGGGTGATGAAAAACTGTTTTTT
few	TRBD2	TRBV7-6	TRBJ2-2	CASSQLGLAELNTGELFF	TGTGCCAGCAGCCAGCTGGGACTAGCGGAACTTAACACCGGGGAGCTGTTTTTT
.	TRBD2	TRBV19	TRBJ2-1	CASSTLSGGYNEQFF	TGTGCCAGTAGTACCCTTAGCGGGGGCTACAATGAGCAGTTCTTC
.	TRBD1	TRBV5-1	TRBJ1-2	CASSFGPGQGGDGYTF	TGCGCCAGCAGCTTTGGTCCGGGACAGGGCGGGGATGGCTACACCTTC
.	.	TRBV29-1	TRBJ2-1	CSVRTVSYNEQFF	TGCAGCGTTCGCACTGTCTCCTACAATGAGCAGTTCTTC
.	TRBD1	TRBV11-2	TRBJ2-2	CASSQGGQGTGELFF	TGTGCCAGCAGCCAGGGTGGACAGGGGACCGGGGAGCTGTTTTTT
.	TRBD1	TRBV5-4	TRBJ2-2	CASSDGQGANTGELFF	TGTGCCAGCAGCGACGGACAGGGGGCCAACACCGGGGAGCTGTTTTTT
.	TRBD1	TRBV5-1	TRBJ1-4	CASSPTQGGWGNEKLFF	TGCGCCAGCAGCCCGACGCAAGGGGGCTGGGGTAATGAAAAACTGTTTTTT
.	TRBD2	TRBV3-1/TRBV3-2	TRBJ2-3	CASSPGRSTDTQYF	TGTGCCAGCAGCCCCGGGAGGAGCACAGATACGCAGTATTTT
few	.	TRBV15	TRBJ2-5	CATSRDKGEGEETQYF	TGTGCCACCAGCAGAGATAAGGGGGAGGGGGAAGAGACCCAGTACTTC
.	.	TRBV30	TRBJ2-3	CAWSVSRDTQYF	TGTGCCTGGAGTGTATCCAGAGATACGCAGTATTTT
.	TRBD1	TRBV11-3	TRBJ2-5	CALPRDRGLETQYF	TGTGCCCTCCCCCGGGACAGGGGGCTAGAGACCCAGTACTTC
.	.	TRBV5-1	TRBJ2-4	CASSLVPTGPKFQYF	TGCGCCAGCAGCTTGGTACCCACAGGGCCAAAATTTCAGTACTTC
.	TRBD1	TRBV30	TRBJ1-5	CAWGQANQPQHF	TGTGCCTGGGGACAGGCCAATCAGCCCCAGCATTTT
.	.	TRBV21-1	TRBJ2-3	CASSKEPTGRTDTQYF	TGTGCCAGCAGCAAAGAACCCACAGGGCGCACAGATACGCAGTATTTT
.	.	TRBV18	TRBJ2-4	CASSPLSGDLAKNIQYF	TGTGCCAGCTCACCACTGTCGGGGGACCTAGCCAAAAACATTCAGTACTTC
.	TRBD1	TRBV15	TRBJ2-1	CATSSGQTGGGEQFF	TGTGCCACCAGCAGCGGCCAAACAGGGGGAGGCGAGCAGTTCTTC
.	.	TRBV18	TRBJ1-2	CASSPESGDYGYTF	TGTGCCAGCTCACCAGAGTCCGGGGACTATGGCTACACCTTC
.	.	TRBV6-1	TRBJ1-2	CASSEAGGTTSYGYTF	TGTGCCAGCAGTGAAGCAGGAGGGACGACTTCCTATGGCTACACCTTC
.	.	TRBV5-8	TRBJ2-6	CASSVTGANVLTF	TGTGCCAGCAGTGTCACTGGGGCCAACGTCCTGACTTTC
.	TRBD2	TRBV7-3	TRBJ2-1	CASSLLIPGLAYNEQFF	TGTGCCAGCAGCTTACTGATACCGGGACTAGCCTACAATGAGCAGTTCTTC
.	TRBD1	TRBV11-2	TRBJ2-2	CASSFNRGLNGELFF	TGTGCCAGCAGCTTCAACAGGGGGCTAAACGGGGAGCTGTTTTTT
.	.	TRBV3-1/TRBV3-2	TRBJ2-7	CASSQSRSSYEQYF	TGTGCCAGCAGCCAATCTCGGAGCTCCTACGAGCAGTACTTC
.	.	TRBV9	TRBJ1-6	CASSANNSPLHF	TGTGCCAGCAGCGCAAATAATTCACCCCTCCACTTT
.	TRBD1	TRBV27	TRBJ1-1	CASTPGQGWYTEAFF	TGTGCCAGCACCCCGGGACAGGGGTGGTACACTGAAGCTTTCTTT